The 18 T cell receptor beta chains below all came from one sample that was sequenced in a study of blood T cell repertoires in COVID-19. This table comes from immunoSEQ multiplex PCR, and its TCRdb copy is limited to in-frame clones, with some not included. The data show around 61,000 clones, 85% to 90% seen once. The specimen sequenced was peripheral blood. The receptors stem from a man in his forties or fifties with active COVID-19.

In nucleotides, the CDR3 is TGCGCCAGCAGTAAGATGGGCAGGGGCGAGCAGTACTTC. Protein product: CASSKMGRGEQYF. J is TRBJ2-7 and V is TRBV5-1; tentative D call: TRBD1 (6 bases). This CDR3 has 13 amino acids. Trimming shortened V by 5 bases and J by 6 bases, and 15 bases separated the two germline ends. Per germline, CDR1 SGHRS and CDR2 YFSETQ.

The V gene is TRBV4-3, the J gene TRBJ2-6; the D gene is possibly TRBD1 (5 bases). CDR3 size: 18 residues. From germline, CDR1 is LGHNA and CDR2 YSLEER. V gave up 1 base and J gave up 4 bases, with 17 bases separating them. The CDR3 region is CASSQVFKGMSGANVLTF. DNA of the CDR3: TGCGCCAGCAGCCAAGTTTTCAAGGGGATGTCGGGGGCCAACGTCCTGACTTTC.

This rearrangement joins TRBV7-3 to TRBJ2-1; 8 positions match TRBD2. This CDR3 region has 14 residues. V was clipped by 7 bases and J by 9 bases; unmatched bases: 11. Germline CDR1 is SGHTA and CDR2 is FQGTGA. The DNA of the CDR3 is TGTGCCAGCATGAGACTAGCGACGAGCGGTGAGCAGTTCTTC. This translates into CASMRLATSGEQFF.

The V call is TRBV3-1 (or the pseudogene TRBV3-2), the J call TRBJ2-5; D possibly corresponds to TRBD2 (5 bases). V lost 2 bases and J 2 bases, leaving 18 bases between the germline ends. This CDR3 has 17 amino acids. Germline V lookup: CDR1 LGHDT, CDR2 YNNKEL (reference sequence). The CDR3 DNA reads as TGTGCCAGCAGCCAAACCCCCTATGGGGAGCAACAAGAGACCCAGTACTTC. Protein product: CASSQTPYGEQQETQYF.

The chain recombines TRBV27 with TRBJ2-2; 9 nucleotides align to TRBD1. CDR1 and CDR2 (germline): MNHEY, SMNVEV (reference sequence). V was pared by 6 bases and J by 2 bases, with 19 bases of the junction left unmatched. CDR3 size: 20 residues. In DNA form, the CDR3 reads TGTGCCAGCAGCAGTTTAGTCGGAGGTGGGGGACAGGGTAACACCGGGGAGCTGTTTTTT. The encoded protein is CASSSLVGGGGQGNTGELFF.

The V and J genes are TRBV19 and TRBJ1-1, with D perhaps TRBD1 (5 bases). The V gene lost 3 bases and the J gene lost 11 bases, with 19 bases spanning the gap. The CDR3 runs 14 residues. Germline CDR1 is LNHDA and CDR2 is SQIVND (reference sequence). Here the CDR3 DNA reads TGTGCCAGTAGTATTCAAGACAGCACCCCTCGGGCTTTCTTT. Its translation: CASSIQDSTPRAFF.

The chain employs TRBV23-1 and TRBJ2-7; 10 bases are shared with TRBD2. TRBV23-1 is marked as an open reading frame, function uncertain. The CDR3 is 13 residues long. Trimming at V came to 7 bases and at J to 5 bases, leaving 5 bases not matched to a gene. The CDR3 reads CASNLAGVHEQYF. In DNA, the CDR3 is TGCGCCAGCAACCTAGCGGGAGTCCACGAGCAGTACTTC.

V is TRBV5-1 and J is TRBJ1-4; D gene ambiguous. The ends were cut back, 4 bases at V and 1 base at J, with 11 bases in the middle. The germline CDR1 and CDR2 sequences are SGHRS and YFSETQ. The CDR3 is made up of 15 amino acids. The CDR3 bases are TGCGCCAGCAGCCCAGGAATGGTAACTAATGAAAAACTGTTTTTT. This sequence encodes CASSPGMVTNEKLFF.

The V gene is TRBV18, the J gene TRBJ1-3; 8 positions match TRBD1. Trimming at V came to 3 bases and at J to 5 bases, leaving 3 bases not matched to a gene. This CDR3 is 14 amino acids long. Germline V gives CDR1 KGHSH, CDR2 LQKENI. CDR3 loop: CASSPGQDRNTIYF. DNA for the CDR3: TGTGCCAGCTCACCGGGACAGGACAGAAACACCATATATTTT.

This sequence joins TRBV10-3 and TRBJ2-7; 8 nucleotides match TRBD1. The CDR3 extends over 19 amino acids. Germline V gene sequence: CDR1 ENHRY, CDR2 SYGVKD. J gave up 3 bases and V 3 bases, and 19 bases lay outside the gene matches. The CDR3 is CAISDRGLGGRPQSYEQYF. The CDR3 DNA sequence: TGTGCCATCAGTGACAGGGGGCTGGGTGGGAGACCCCAGAGCTACGAGCAGTACTTC.

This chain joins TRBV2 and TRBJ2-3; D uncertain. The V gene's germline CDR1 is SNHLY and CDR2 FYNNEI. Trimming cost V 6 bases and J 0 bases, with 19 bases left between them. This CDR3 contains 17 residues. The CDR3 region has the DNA TGTGCCAGCAGCCTCACCCCCCTTGCCAGTAGCACAGATACGCAGTATTTT. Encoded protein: CASSLTPLASSTDTQYF.

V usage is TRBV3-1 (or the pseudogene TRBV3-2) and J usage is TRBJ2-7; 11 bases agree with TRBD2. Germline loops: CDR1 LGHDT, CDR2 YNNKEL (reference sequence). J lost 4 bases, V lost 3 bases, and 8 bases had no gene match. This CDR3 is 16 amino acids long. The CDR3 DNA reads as TGTGCCAGCAGCCACAATAGCGGGAGGGCCTCATACGAGCAGTACTTC. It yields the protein CASSHNSGRASYEQYF.

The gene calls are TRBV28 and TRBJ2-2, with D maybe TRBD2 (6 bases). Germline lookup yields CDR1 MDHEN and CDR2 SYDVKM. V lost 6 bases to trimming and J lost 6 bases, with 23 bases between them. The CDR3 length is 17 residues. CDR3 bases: TGTGCCAGCAGGGCCCGAAAGTGGCGGGAAAACGCCGGGGAGCTGTTTTTT. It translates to CASRARKWRENAGELFF.

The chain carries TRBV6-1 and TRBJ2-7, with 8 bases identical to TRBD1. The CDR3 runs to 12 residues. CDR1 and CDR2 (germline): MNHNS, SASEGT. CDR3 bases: TGTGCCAGCAGTGAATATGGGGACAGGACTCGTGTC. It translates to CASSEYGDRTRV.

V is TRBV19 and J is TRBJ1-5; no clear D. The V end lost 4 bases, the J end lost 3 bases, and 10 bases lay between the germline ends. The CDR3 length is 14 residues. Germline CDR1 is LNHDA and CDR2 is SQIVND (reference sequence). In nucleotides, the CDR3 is TGTGCCAGTAGTACCCACGGGAACAATCAGCCCCAGCATTTT. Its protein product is CASSTHGNNQPQHF.

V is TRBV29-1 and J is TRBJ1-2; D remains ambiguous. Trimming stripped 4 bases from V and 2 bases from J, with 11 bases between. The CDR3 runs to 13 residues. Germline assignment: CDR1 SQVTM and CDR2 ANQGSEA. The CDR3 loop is CSVGRLLNYGYTF. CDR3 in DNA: TGCAGCGTTGGTAGACTATTAAACTATGGCTACACCTTC.

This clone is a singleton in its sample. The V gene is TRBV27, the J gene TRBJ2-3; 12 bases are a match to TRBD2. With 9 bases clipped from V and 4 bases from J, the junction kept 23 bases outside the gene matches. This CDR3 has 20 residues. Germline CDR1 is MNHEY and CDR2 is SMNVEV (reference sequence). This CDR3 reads CASQGREKLAGGVGADTQYF. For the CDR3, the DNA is TGTGCCAGTCAAGGTCGGGAAAAACTAGCGGGAGGTGTCGGGGCAGATACGCAGTATTTT.

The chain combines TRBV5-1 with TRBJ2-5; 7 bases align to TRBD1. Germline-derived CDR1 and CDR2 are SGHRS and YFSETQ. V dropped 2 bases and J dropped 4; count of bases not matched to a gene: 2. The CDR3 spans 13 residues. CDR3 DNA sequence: TGCGCCAGCAGCTTCGGACAGGTAGAGACCCAGTACTTC. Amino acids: CASSFGQVETQYF.